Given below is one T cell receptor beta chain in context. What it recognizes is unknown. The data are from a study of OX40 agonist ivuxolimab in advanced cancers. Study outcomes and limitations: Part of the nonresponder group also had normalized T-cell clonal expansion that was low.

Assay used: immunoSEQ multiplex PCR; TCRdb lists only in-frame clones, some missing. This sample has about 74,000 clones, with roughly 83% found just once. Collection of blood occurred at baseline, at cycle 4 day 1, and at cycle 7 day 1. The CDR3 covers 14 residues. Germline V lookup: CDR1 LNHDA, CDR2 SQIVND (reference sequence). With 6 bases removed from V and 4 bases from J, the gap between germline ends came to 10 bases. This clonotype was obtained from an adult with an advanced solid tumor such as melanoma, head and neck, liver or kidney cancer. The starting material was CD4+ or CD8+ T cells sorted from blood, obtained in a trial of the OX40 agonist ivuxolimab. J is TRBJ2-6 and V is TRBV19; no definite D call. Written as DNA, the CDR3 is TGTGCCAGTAGGAGTAGTGGGGGGGCCAACGTCCTGACTTTC. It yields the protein CASRSSGGANVLTF.